The rows below give T cell receptor beta chains drawn from one sample of a study of blood T cell repertoires in COVID-19. Method: immunoSEQ multiplex PCR; TCRdb's copy keeps in-frame clones and lacks some. This table holds 200,000 to 250,000 clones, about 80% found once. The source material was peripheral blood. The source of these receptors is a woman older than 75 with acute or convalescent COVID-19. CDR3s include the opening cysteine and the closing phenylalanine or tryptophan. A D gene is named only where the DNA matches it firmly. Rows give clone size only sometimes, using once, few, many, or a class for an expanded clone.

clone_size	v_call	cdr3_length	d_call	j_call	cdr3_nt	cdr3_aa
.	TRBV20-1	11	.	TRBJ1-2	TGCAGTGCTAGCGGCGGGTACGGCTACACCTTC	CSASGGYGYTF
.	TRBV19	14	TRBD1	TRBJ1-6	TGTGCCAGTAGTAAAGGACAGGGAGGTTCACCCCTCCACTTT	CASSKGQGGSPLHF
few	TRBV7-3	15	TRBD2	TRBJ2-7	TGTGCCAGCAGCTTAAGGAGCGGGAAATCCTACGAGCAGTACTTC	CASSLRSGKSYEQYF
.	TRBV29-1	11	.	TRBJ2-3	TGCAGCGTTGGAGAGGGCACTACGCAGTATTTT	CSVGEGTTQYF
.	TRBV10-1	14	.	TRBJ2-1	TGCGCCAGCTACCGGAGGGTTGGCGCAGGTGAGCAGTTCTTC	CASYRRVGAGEQFF
.	TRBV19	11	.	TRBJ1-1	TGTGCCAGTAGTCTTGGCAGTGAAGCTTTCTTT	CASSLGSEAFF
.	TRBV19	17	TRBD1	TRBJ1-4	TGTGCCAGTAGTATCCGGACAGGGGGGGGAACTAATGAAAAACTGTTTTTT	CASSIRTGGGTNEKLFF
.	TRBV5-1	16	TRBD2	TRBJ2-1	TGCGCCAGCAGCTTGGTCAGCGGAGCGGGAGGCAATGAGCAGTTCTTC	CASSLVSGAGGNEQFF
.	TRBV4-1	15	.	TRBJ1-2	TGCGCCAGCAGCCAAGATCCGGGACAAAACTATGGCTACACCTTC	CASSQDPGQNYGYTF
.	TRBV5-4	15	TRBD2	TRBJ2-1	TGTGCCAGCAGCCCGACTAGCGGGGAAGGCGATGAGCAGTTCTTC	CASSPTSGEGDEQFF
once	TRBV10-3	16	TRBD2	TRBJ2-7	TGTGCCATCAGTGAGGGGGGACTAGCGGGTATCTACGAGCAGTACTTC	CAISEGGLAGIYEQYF
.	TRBV5-1	16	TRBD2	TRBJ2-1	TGCGCCAGCAGCTTTCTAGCGGGGGCCTACTACAATGAGCAGTTCTTC	CASSFLAGAYYNEQFF
.	TRBV6-5	14	TRBD1	TRBJ1-6	TGTGCCAGCAGTCGTGACAGGGGGCTTTCACCCCTCCACTTT	CASSRDRGLSPLHF
.	TRBV27	14	TRBD2	TRBJ2-3	TGTGCCAGCAGTCGACGCGGGGGGTCAGATACGCAGTATTTT	CASSRRGGSDTQYF
.	TRBV2	14	TRBD1	TRBJ2-5	TGTGCCAGCACGCTGGACAGGGGAGGGGAGACCCAGTACTTC	CASTLDRGGETQYF
.	TRBV5-1	15	TRBD1	TRBJ2-2	TGCGCCAGCAGTTTTGGACAGGCGGACACCGGGGAGCTGTTTTTT	CASSFGQADTGELFF
.	TRBV5-1	14	.	TRBJ2-3	TGCGCCAGCAGCTTGGATCCGGGTATAGATACGCAGTATTTT	CASSLDPGIDTQYF
.	TRBV29-1	13	.	TRBJ2-1	TGCAGCGTCCGGGACTCCCTCTCCAGTGAGCAGTTCTTC	CSVRDSLSSEQFF
few	TRBV4-1	14	.	TRBJ2-1	TGCGCCAGCAGCCGCAGGACTACCTACAATGAGCAGTTCTTC	CASSRRTTYNEQFF
.	TRBV5-6	13	TRBD2	TRBJ2-5	TGTGCCAGCAGCTTAAGGGAGGGGGAGACCCAGTACTTC	CASSLREGETQYF
.	TRBV20-1	11	.	TRBJ1-1	TGCAGTGCTAGGCGAAACACTGAAGCTTTCTTT	CSARRNTEAFF
.	TRBV5-1	15	.	TRBJ1-2	TGCGCCAGCAGCCCTGCGGTGGGTGGTGGCTATGGCTACACCTTC	CASSPAVGGGYGYTF
once	TRBV11-2	17	.	TRBJ1-6	TGTGCCAGCAGCTTAGGCCCTCAGGGGATAAATAATTCACCCCTCCACTTT	CASSLGPQGINNSPLHF
once	TRBV6-2/TRBV6-3	16	.	TRBJ1-5	TGTGCCAGCAGTTACGGGGACACCATGTTCAATCAGCCCCAGCATTTT	CASSYGDTMFNQPQHF
.	TRBV4-3	15	.	TRBJ1-1	TGCGCCAGCAGCCAAGGTGCGGGGTCCAACACTGAAGCTTTCTTT	CASSQGAGSNTEAFF
.	TRBV15	13	TRBD1	TRBJ1-2	TGTGCCACCAGCAGAGATCAGGGGGTTGGCTACACCTTC	CATSRDQGVGYTF
.	TRBV7-2	14	TRBD1	TRBJ2-3	TGTGCCAGCAGCTCCGGGACAGACGTAAATACGCAGTATTTT	CASSSGTDVNTQYF
.	TRBV5-8	14	TRBD1	TRBJ1-2	TGTGCCAGCAGCCAGGACAGGGGTGGCTATGGCTACACCTTC	CASSQDRGGYGYTF
.	TRBV7-2	19	TRBD2	TRBJ2-3	TGTGCCAGCAGCTACAACCCCTCGCTAGCTTCCGGGGGGGCAGATACGCAGTATTTT	CASSYNPSLASGGADTQYF
.	TRBV19	14	.	TRBJ1-5	TGTGCCAGTAGTATGGATGGAGGAAATCAGCCCCAGCATTTT	CASSMDGGNQPQHF
.	TRBV6-4	15	TRBD1	TRBJ1-1	TGTGCCAGCAGACCACGACAGGGGACGAACACTGAAGCTTTCTTT	CASRPRQGTNTEAFF
.	TRBV5-1	16	.	TRBJ1-1	TGCGCCAGCAGCTTAGCCGCAGGGTCCATGAACACTGAAGCTTTCTTT	CASSLAAGSMNTEAFF
.	TRBV27	15	.	TRBJ2-7	TGTGCCAGCAGCCTTAAAGCCGGGAAAACCTACGAGCAGTACTTC	CASSLKAGKTYEQYF
.	TRBV5-6	13	TRBD1	TRBJ2-7	TGTGCCAGCAGCTTGGACAGGGGGTACGAGCAGTACTTC	CASSLDRGYEQYF
.	TRBV6-5	14	TRBD2	TRBJ2-5	TGTGCCAGCAGTATGTCTAGCGGCCAAGAGACCCAGTACTTC	CASSMSSGQETQYF
.	TRBV7-9	13	TRBD1	TRBJ1-2	TGTGCCAGCAGCAACCGGGACAGGGAAGGCTACACCTTC	CASSNRDREGYTF
.	TRBV27	13	.	TRBJ1-6	TGTGCCAGCAGCCGGACAGAAAATTCACCCCTCCACTTT	CASSRTENSPLHF
few	TRBV28	15	.	TRBJ2-1	TGTGCCAGCAGTCCCCCGAGGGTGGCGAGGAATGAGCAGTTCTTC	CASSPPRVARNEQFF
.	TRBV18	13	.	TRBJ1-2	TGTGCCAGCTCACCAGAGGGGGTCTATGGCTACACCTTC	CASSPEGVYGYTF
.	TRBV2	14	.	TRBJ1-5	TGTGCCAGCAAGAAGGGGGGGAGCAATCAGCCCCAGCATTTT	CASKKGGSNQPQHF
.	TRBV24-1	17	TRBD1	TRBJ2-2	TGTGCCACCAGTGATAGAACGGGGACAGCTAACACCGGGGAGCTGTTTTTT	CATSDRTGTANTGELFF
.	TRBV6-5	15	TRBD1	TRBJ2-7	TGTGCCAGCAATCCCGGGACAGGGGTATCCTACGAGCAGTACTTC	CASNPGTGVSYEQYF
.	TRBV7-2	15	TRBD1	TRBJ2-1	TGTGCCAGCAGCTTAGGGGGACAGATTTACAATGAGCAGTTCTTC	CASSLGGQIYNEQFF
.	TRBV27	17	TRBD2	TRBJ2-1	TGTGCCAGCAGTTTATCCACTAGCGTCTACGGGGCCAATGAGCAGTTCTTC	CASSLSTSVYGANEQFF
.	TRBV11-3	13	.	TRBJ1-1	TGTGCCAGCAGCTTTTCAGGGATCACTGAAGCTTTCTTT	CASSFSGITEAFF
.	TRBV7-9	15	TRBD2	TRBJ2-7	TGTGCCAGCAGCTTAGCCGGGGGGGGTCCGGGTGAGCAGTACTTC	CASSLAGGGPGEQYF